These 29 T cell receptor beta chains originate from one sample sequenced in a study of tumor-infiltrating lymphocytes in primary liver carcinoma. The authors took blood RNA from unsorted whole blood and also extracted germline DNA. TCR beta cDNA was reverse-transcribed from roughly 520 ng of total RNA. The reaction used a constant-region primer and ProtoScript II reverse transcriptase. Each TCR beta library was derived from three nested multiplex PCR rounds that employed slightly modified ARM-PCR. The first two PCR rounds used TRBV1-TRBV30 primers with a Cbeta primer, around 10 cycles each. TCRdb used MiXCR to reprocess the multiplex PCR reads, holding one entry per CDR3 protein. The table records under 200,000 distinct CDR3 sequences, about 65% of them present only once. Sequenced: peripheral blood. Source of these receptors: a woman aged 60-75 years with primary liver carcinoma and hepatitis B virus infection.

This clonotype was recorded many times. J is TRBJ1-1 and V is TRBV7-8; 8 bases agree with TRBD1. CDR3 length: 17 amino acids. Germline V gene data show CDR1 as SGHVS and CDR2 as FQNEAQ. J lost 1 base, V lost 1 base, and 8 bases had no gene match. CDR3 protein: CASSLVFQGAQNTEAFF. As DNA, the CDR3 is TGTGCCAGCAGCTTAGTATTCCAGGGGGCCCAGAACACTGAAGCTTTCTTT.

On this clonotype: At one of its ends the junction is not consistent with the germline gene, which may arise from a read error. The gene calls are TRBV11-3 and TRBJ1-5; D uncertain. The CDR3 totals 16 residues. CDR1 and CDR2 from the germline V gene are SGHNT and YENEEA. CDR3: CASSHRTGHSDQPQNF. The CDR3 region has the DNA TGTGCCAGCAGCCATAGGACGGGCCATAGCGATCAGCCCCAGAATTTT.

For this clonotype: A much more abundant neighbour one base away suggests this may be a read error. This chain links TRBV6-4 with TRBJ2-3; the match to TRBD1 covers 7 bases. Per the germline V gene, CDR1 is MRHNA and CDR2 is SNTAGT. The CDR3 has 13 amino acids. The CDR3 nucleotides are TGTGCCAGCAGTGACTCAGGGACAGATACGCGGTATTTT. It codes for CASSDSGTDTRYF.

Turning to this clonotype: Sequence at one end of the junction differs from germline and may be a read error. V gene TRBV11-1 combines with J gene TRBJ2-4, with a tentative D call TRBD1 (6 bases). The CDR3 has 17 amino acids. The V gene's germline CDR1 is SGHAT and CDR2 FQDESV (reference sequence). The CDR3 spells CASSLDPQGSSKDIQHF. CDR3 DNA sequence: TGTGCCAGCAGCTTAGACCCACAGGGCAGCAGCAAAGACATTCAGCACTTC.

Details on this clonotype: The CDR3 end shows no conserved phenylalanine or tryptophan, and so a read error is likely. The chain carries TRBV2 and TRBJ2-2; D not certain. The CDR3 has 14 amino acids. V gave up 8 bases and J gave up 8 bases, with 18 bases separating them. Germline V gene lookup returns CDR1 SNHLY and CDR2 FYNNEI. The CDR3 here is CASGELGLSGELFS. As DNA, the CDR3 is TGTGCCAGCGGCGAGCTAGGCCTATCGGGGGAGCTGTTTTCT.

Comments on this clonotype: This CDR3 fails to terminate in the conserved phenylalanine or tryptophan, so it likely reflects a read error. The gene calls are TRBV4-1 and TRBJ2-2; no firm D call. V lost 11 bases, J lost 3 bases, and 10 bases lay in between. The CDR3 consists of 12 residues. In germline, CDR1 is MGHRA, CDR2 YSYEKL. The CDR3 DNA reads as TGCGCCGGGGAAGGCGACACCGGGGAGCTGTTTTCG. This encodes CAGEGDTGELFS.

Ten or more counts support this clonotype. The CDR3, as DNA: TGCAGCGTTTCCGGGACAGATAGTGGCGGCTACAATGAGCAGTTCTTC. The encoded protein is CSVSGTDSGGYNEQFF. The gene calls are TRBV29-1 and TRBJ2-1; 7 nucleotides align to TRBD1. V was clipped by 5 bases and J by 3 bases; unmatched bases: 13. The length of the CDR3 is 16 residues. The germline V gene has CDR1 SQVTM and CDR2 ANQGSEA.

With respect to this clonotype: A clone one base away is much larger, so this may be a read error. The chain uses TRBV5-4 and TRBJ2-1; 8 bases align to TRBD2. Germline CDR1 SGHNT, CDR2 YYREEE (reference sequence). The CDR3 runs 15 residues. The CDR3 reads CASSLNSGTDNDQFF. As DNA, the CDR3 is TGTGCCAGCAGCTTGAATAGCGGGACGGATAATGATCAGTTCTTC. The complete variable domain, with remaining parts taken from reference TRBV5-4 and TRBJ2-1, reads ETGVTQSPTHLIKTRGQQVTLRCSSQSGHNTVSWYQQALGQGPQFIFQYYREEENGRGNFPPRFSGLQFPNYSSELNVNALELDDSALYLCASSLNSGTDNDQFFGPGTRLTVL.

This clonotype was seen ten or more times. The chain has TRBV11-2 and TRBJ2-2, with TRBD2 identical over 12 bases. Germline CDR1 SGHAT, CDR2 FQNNGV. J gave up 3 bases and V 1 base, and 6 bases lay outside the gene matches. The CDR3 extends over 18 amino acids. CDR3 sequence (DNA): TGTGCCAGCAGCTTAGGTGCTGGACTAGCGGGGTACACCGGGGAGCTGTTTTTT. It encodes CASSLGAGLAGYTGELFF.

This clonotype was seen only once. At one boundary the junction diverges from the germline segment, which might be a read error. This chain links TRBV7-9 with TRBJ1-5; the D gene is possibly TRBD1 (5 bases). Germline V gene data show CDR1 as SEHNR and CDR2 as FQNEAQ (reference sequence). CDR3 length: 16 amino acids. CDR3 bases: TGTGCCAGCAACTTACTGACAGATAGTAGCAATCAGCCCCAACATTTT. Translation: CASNLLTDSSNQPQHF. Using reference TRBV7-9 and TRBJ1-5 for the parts outside the CDR3, the full variable domain is DTGVSQNPRHKITKRGQNVTFRCDPISEHNRLYWYRQTLGQGPEFLTYFQNEAQLEKSRLLSDRFSAERPKGSFSTLEIQRTEQGDSAMYLCASNLLTDSSNQPQHFGDGTRLSIL.

The rearrangement links TRBV21-1 to TRBJ2-2; the table calls TRBD2, which could not be checked here. TRBV21-1 is annotated as a pseudogene. The CDR3 has 14 amino acids. The CDR3 DNA sequence: TGTGCCAGCAGGGGGCTAGAGGACACCGGGGAGCTGTTTTTT. Its protein product is CASRGLEDTGELFF.

Note on this clonotype: The junction shows a germline mismatch at one end, possibly a read error. This chain links TRBV11-2 with TRBJ2-7; weak D call: TRBD2 (6 bases). There are 13 residues in the CDR3. Germline-derived CDR1 and CDR2 are SGHAT and FQNNGV. In DNA, the CDR3 is TGTGCCAGCAGCCTTCCGGGGGTCCACGAGCAGTATTTC. Translated: CASSLPGVHEQYF. The variable domain in full, completed from reference TRBV11-2 and TRBJ2-7, reads EAGVAQSPRYKIIEKRQSVAFWCNPISGHATLYWYQQILGQGPKLLIQFQNNGVVDDSQLPKDRFSAERLKGVDSTLKIQPAKLEDSAVYLCASSLPGVHEQYFGPGTRLTVT.

This clonotype was recorded at least ten times. This sequence joins TRBV4-1 and TRBJ2-1, with D unclear. Germline V gene sequence: CDR1 MGHRA, CDR2 YSYEKL. The CDR3 loop spans 16 amino acids. The V and J ends lost 2 bases and 0 bases respectively, with 11 bases between them. The CDR3 coding sequence is TGCGCCAGCAGCCAACCCACACGGAGCTCCTACAATGAGCAGTTCTTC. Its protein is CASSQPTRSSYNEQFF.

Note on this clonotype: This CDR3 fails to terminate in the conserved phenylalanine or tryptophan, so it likely reflects a read error. The J gene is TRBJ2-3, the V gene TRBV29-1; D is uncertain. CDR1 is SQVTM, CDR2 ANQGSEA, per germline. This CDR3 is 14 amino acids long. Trimming took 4 bases from V and 4 from J, leaving 15 bases between them. The CDR3 region is CSVALIRNADTQYS. For the CDR3, the DNA is TGCAGCGTTGCCCTGATCCGGAACGCAGATACGCAGTATTCT.

This clonotype was seen ten or more times. The CDR3 protein is CSVEHLRTSGTEAFF. The DNA for the CDR3 is TGCAGCGTTGAACACCTTAGGACGAGCGGCACTGAAGCTTTCTTT. The chain joins TRBV29-1 to TRBJ1-1; D unresolved. Trimming took off 2 bases at V and 4 bases at J, with 17 bases between the two ends. CDR1 and CDR2 (germline): SQVTM, ANQGSEA. The CDR3 spans 15 residues.

This clonotype has only one observation. A much larger clone differs by one base, so this may be a read error. The chain has TRBV12-3 or TRBV12-4 and TRBJ1-5; D is possibly TRBD1 (5 bases). The CDR3 covers 15 residues. This CDR3 is CASSLSLRGNQSQHF. CDR3 bases: TGTGCCAGCAGTTTAAGTTTACGGGGCAATCAGTCCCAGCATTTT.

Note on this clonotype: The germline gene is not matched at one end of the junction; a read error may be the cause. The chain couples TRBV11-2 to TRBJ2-1; unclear D gene. The CDR3 consists of 15 residues. Germline-derived CDR1 and CDR2 are SGHAT and FQNNGV. In DNA form, the CDR3 reads TGTGCCAGCAGCTTTGAGAACGGAGATTACAGTGAGCAATTCTTC. Translated: CASSFENGDYSEQFF.

This clonotype was picked up one time. This sequence may be a read error, since a much larger clone differs from it by one base. The V and J genes are TRBV6-5 and TRBJ2-2; D ambiguous. Trimming shortened V by 2 bases and J by 0 bases, and 10 bases separated the two germline ends. Germline V gene sequence: CDR1 MNHEY, CDR2 SVGAGI. The CDR3 has 16 amino acids. In nucleotides, the CDR3 is TGTGCCAGCAGTTACCTGGACGTCGCGAACACCGGGGAGCTGTTTTTT. Protein product: CASSYLDVANTGELFF.

In the case of this clonotype: The missing conserved phenylalanine or tryptophan at the end of this CDR3 makes a read error likely. The chain employs TRBV18 and TRBJ1-5; D not certain. Germline loops: CDR1 KGHSH, CDR2 LQKENI. CDR3 length equals 13 residues. CDR3 sequence (DNA): TGTGCCAGCTTACCAACCGGAAATCAGCCCCAGCATTTA. Amino acids: CASLPTGNQPQHL.

The rearrangement links TRBV20-1 to TRBJ2-7; unclear D gene. Germline assignment: CDR1 DFQATT and CDR2 SNEGSKA (reference sequence). The V and J ends lost 3 bases and 0 bases respectively, with 6 bases between them. The CDR3 runs to 12 residues. The CDR3: CSARGPSYEQYF. CDR3 coding DNA: TGCAGTGCTAGGGGTCCCTCCTACGAGCAGTACTTC.

The CDR3 sequence: CASSNLARSTDTQYF. The CDR3 coding sequence is TGTGCCAGCAGTAATCTAGCGAGGTCCACAGATACGCAGTATTTT. The V gene is TRBV6-5, the J gene TRBJ2-3, with D possibly matching TRBD2 (6 bases). V shed 5 bases and J shed 2 bases, with 14 bases lying between them. CDR3 size: 15 residues. Germline V gene sequence: CDR1 MNHEY, CDR2 SVGAGI.

This clonotype was counted ten times or more. The rearrangement joins TRBV5-6 to TRBJ2-1, with TRBD2 as a possible D gene (6 bases). Trimming removed 2 bases at V and 7 bases at J, with 16 bases between. The CDR3 consists of 15 residues. CDR1 and CDR2 from the germline V gene are SGHDT and YYEEEE. CDR3 residues: CASSLIGSPVNEQFF. In DNA, the CDR3 is TGTGCCAGCAGCTTAATCGGGAGTCCGGTTAATGAGCAGTTCTTC.

This clonotype came up many times. The gene calls are TRBV11-2 and TRBJ2-5; TRBD2 agrees at 8 bases. Germline lookup yields CDR1 SGHAT and CDR2 FQNNGV. The V segment lost 0 bases and the J segment 6 bases; nucleotides outside the gene matches: 9. The CDR3 has 16 amino acids. CDR3 protein: CASSLDFSVAGKTQYF. CDR3 in DNA: TGTGCCAGCAGCTTAGATTTTTCCGTAGCGGGGAAGACCCAGTACTTC.

The sample holds many counts of this clonotype. The chain recombines TRBV4-1 with TRBJ2-1; D call uncertain. Trimming cost V 6 bases and J 2 bases, with 8 bases left between them. CDR3 length: 13 amino acids. From germline, CDR1 is MGHRA and CDR2 YSYEKL. The CDR3 protein is CASRLDPYNEQFF. DNA for the CDR3: TGCGCCAGCAGATTGGACCCCTACAATGAGCAGTTCTTC.

As for this clonotype: The junction departs from germline at one end; a sequencing error may be responsible. The chain joins TRBV11-3 to TRBJ2-1, with 9 nucleotides matching TRBD1. This CDR3 region has 16 residues. From germline, CDR1 is SGHNT and CDR2 YENEEA. The CDR3 sequence: CVSSPRGTGTYNEQFF. The CDR3 DNA is TGTGTCAGCAGCCCCCGGGGGACAGGGACCTACAATGAGCAGTTTTTC.

This clonotype has only a few counts. The gene calls are TRBV30 and TRBJ1-2; the match to TRBD1 covers 7 bases. Germline V CDR1 and CDR2: GTSNPN, SVGIG (reference sequence). The CDR3 consists of 12 residues. Trimming at V came to 1 base and at J to 7 bases, leaving 3 bases not matched to a gene. For the CDR3, the DNA is TGTGCCTGGAGTGATACAGGGGTTGGCTACACCTTC. Amino acid sequence: CAWSDTGVGYTF.

The chain joins TRBV10-3 to TRBJ2-7; the D is unclear. V dropped 0 bases and J dropped 6 bases, with 3 bases sitting between them. Germline values: CDR1 ENHRY, CDR2 SYGVKD. The CDR3 totals 11 residues. The CDR3 DNA follows: TGTGCCATCAGTGAGTCGTCCGAGCAGTACTTC. This translates into CAISESSEQYF.

Of note for this clonotype: A junction end diverges from the germline sequence, so it may reflect a read error. The V and J genes are TRBV4-1 and TRBJ1-1; D remains unclear. The germline V gene encodes CDR1 MGHRA and CDR2 YSYEKL. The CDR3 has 14 amino acids. In DNA, the CDR3 is TGCACCAGGAGCCTTGGTCCGTCCAACACTGAAGCTTTCTTT. The encoded protein is CTRSLGPSNTEAFF.

Points on this clonotype: One junction end does not reproduce the germline sequence, and a read error may be involved. The chain links TRBV6-5 to TRBJ1-3; no clear D. The CDR3 is 14 residues long. Looked up from germline, CDR1 is MNHEY and CDR2 is SVGAGI. CDR3 sequence: CVSRAGRGGNTIYF. DNA for the CDR3: TGTGTCAGCAGAGCAGGCAGAGGTGGAAACACCATATATTTT.